Each of the 13 T cell receptor beta chains below was sequenced from the same sample in a study of shared clonotypes between healthy human individuals. Profiled with immunoSEQ multiplex PCR; TCRdb holds only in-frame clones, not every one. The sample shows over 2 million clones, 85% to 95% of them seen only once. What was sequenced was naive CD4+ T cells from PBMCs. The subset was: CD45RA+ positively selected. The origin of the receptors is a man between 18 and 35 years old in good health. Some clones in this sample may be carry-over from other donors' samples.

For this clone: This sample includes further DNA sequences coding for the same CDR3. J is TRBJ1-1 and V is TRBV5-1, with no clear D. CDR3 length: 14 amino acids. CDR1 is SGHRS, CDR2 YFSETQ, per germline. With 0 bases removed from V and 0 bases from J, the gap between germline ends came to 6 bases. The chain's CDR3 is CASSLVGMNTEAFF. The CDR3 nucleotides read TGCGCCAGCAGCTTGGTGGGGATGAACACTGAAGCTTTCTTT. Looking up the rest from reference TRBV5-1 and TRBJ1-1 gives the full variable domain: KAGVTQTPRYLIKTRGQQVTLSCSPISGHRSVSWYQQTPGQGLQFLFEYFSETQRNKGNFPGRFSGRQFSNSRSEMNVSTLELGDSALYLCASSLVGMNTEAFFGQGTRLTVV.

The chain uses TRBV5-1 and TRBJ2-3; unclear D gene. This CDR3 region has 14 residues. Trimming took off 5 bases at V and 4 bases at J, with 14 bases between the two ends. The germline V gene has CDR1 SGHRS and CDR2 YFSETQ. The CDR3 bases are TGCGCCAGCAGTTTGATGTCCGCGTCAGATACGCAGTATTTT. Its protein is CASSLMSASDTQYF.

The V gene is TRBV28, the J gene TRBJ2-1, with D perhaps TRBD1 or TRBD2 (5 bases each). CDR1 and CDR2 (germline): MDHEN, SYDVKM. V was trimmed by 6 bases and J by 4 bases, leaving 10 bases between them. The CDR3 has 13 residues. CDR3 amino acids: CASRWGSYNEQFF. The CDR3 nucleotides are TGTGCCAGCAGGTGGGGGTCATACAATGAGCAGTTCTTC.

V usage is TRBV5-1 and J usage is TRBJ2-7, with no clear D. Germline V lookup: CDR1 SGHRS, CDR2 YFSETQ. This CDR3 is built from 15 residues. V was trimmed by 0 bases and J by 2 bases, leaving 12 bases between them. The DNA of the CDR3 is TGCGCCAGCAGCTTGGCGCCTGACGAGACCTACGAGCAGTACTTC. Translation gives CASSLAPDETYEQYF.

The V gene is TRBV10-2, the J gene TRBJ2-1; D possibly corresponds to TRBD2 (6 bases). V was trimmed by 0 bases and J by 4 bases, leaving 10 bases between them. The germline CDR1 and CDR2 sequences are WSHSY and SAAADI. This CDR3 contains 15 residues. CDR3 in amino acids: CASSESKTSYNEQFF. For the CDR3, the DNA is TGCGCCAGCAGTGAGTCGAAGACTAGTTACAATGAGCAGTTCTTC.

The rearrangement links TRBV7-9 to TRBJ1-3, with 9 nucleotides matching TRBD1. This CDR3 contains 14 residues. Germline values: CDR1 SEHNR, CDR2 FQNEAQ (reference sequence). J lost 7 bases, V lost 5 bases, and 6 bases had no gene match. CDR3 sequence (DNA): TGTGCCAGCAGCCCGGGACAGGGCTTCAACACCATATATTTT. Translated, it gives CASSPGQGFNTIYF.

Details on this clone: Other nucleotide sequences from this sample produce the same CDR3. The rearrangement links TRBV5-1 to TRBJ2-1; 7 bases are a match to TRBD2. V was clipped by 2 bases and J by 3 bases; unmatched bases: 5. The germline CDR1 and CDR2 sequences are SGHRS and YFSETQ. CDR3 length: 15 residues. In DNA form, the CDR3 reads TGCGCCAGCAGCTTTACGGGAGGAGGCTACAATGAGCAGTTCTTC. Translation: CASSFTGGGYNEQFF.

The rearrangement links TRBV4-2 to TRBJ1-3; tentatively, D is TRBD1 (5 bases). Germline V CDR1 and CDR2: LGHNA, YNFKEQ. Between the trimmed V and J ends, which lost 4 bases and 4 bases, there was a span of 17 bases. This CDR3 comprises 16 residues. The CDR3 reads CASSRITGEFGNTIYF. CDR3 coding DNA: TGTGCCAGCAGCCGGATCACGGGGGAGTTCGGAAACACCATATATTTT.

Remarks on this clone: No DNA is shown, since the ends of the CDR3 on it are uncertain; the CDR3 is the one TCRdb lists. This rearrangement joins TRBV27 to TRBJ2-3; the D call TRBD2 from the table was never checked on the DNA. Germline CDR1 MNHEY, CDR2 SMNVEV (reference sequence). 15 amino acids form the CDR3, both terminal residues included. This CDR3 is CASSTSDGRTDTQYF.

This clone was detected once. The V gene is TRBV7-3, the J gene TRBJ2-3; D might be TRBD1 or TRBD2, each matching 6 bases. Germline V gives CDR1 SGHTA, CDR2 FQGTGA. CDR3 length: 16 residues. Trimming took 1 base from V and 1 from J, leaving 12 bases between them. The CDR3 bases are TGTGCCAGCAGCTTAATAGGGGGGTTGGGCACAGATACGCAGTATTTT. Protein product: CASSLIGGLGTDTQYF.

J is TRBJ2-1 and V is TRBV5-4; 8 nucleotides agree with TRBD1. V was clipped by 3 bases and J by 7 bases; unmatched bases: 9. The CDR3 consists of 15 residues. Per the germline V gene, CDR1 is SGHNT and CDR2 is YYREEE (reference sequence). For the CDR3, the DNA is TGTGCCAGCAGCTCATACAGGGGGTTAGGGAATGAGCAGTTCTTC. Translation gives CASSSYRGLGNEQFF.

V gene TRBV6-5 combines with J gene TRBJ2-5; TRBD1 matches at 9 bases. The J call is doubtful: the DNA matches TRBJ2-7 better. CDR1 is MNHEY and CDR2 is SVGAGI in the germline V gene. The CDR3 totals 15 residues. The CDR3 protein is CASSRTGVNFYEQYF. In DNA form, the CDR3 reads TGTGCCAGCAGTCGGACAGGGGTAAACTTCTACGAGCAGTACTTC.

The rearrangement uses TRBV7-9 and TRBJ2-7; 7 nucleotides line up with TRBD2. CDR1 and CDR2 (germline): SEHNR, FQNEAQ (reference sequence). The trim removed 1 base at V and 7 bases at J, leaving 4 bases unmatched. This CDR3 spans 13 amino acids. The CDR3 protein is CASSLGTRGEQYF. CDR3 coding DNA: TGTGCCAGCAGCTTAGGGACTAGGGGTGAGCAGTACTTC. Full variable domain (remainder filled in from reference TRBV7-9 and TRBJ2-7): DTGVSQNPRHKITKRGQNVTFRCDPISEHNRLYWYRQTLGQGPEFLTYFQNEAQLEKSRLLSDRFSAERPKGSFSTLEIQRTEQGDSAMYLCASSLGTRGEQYFGPGTRLTVT.